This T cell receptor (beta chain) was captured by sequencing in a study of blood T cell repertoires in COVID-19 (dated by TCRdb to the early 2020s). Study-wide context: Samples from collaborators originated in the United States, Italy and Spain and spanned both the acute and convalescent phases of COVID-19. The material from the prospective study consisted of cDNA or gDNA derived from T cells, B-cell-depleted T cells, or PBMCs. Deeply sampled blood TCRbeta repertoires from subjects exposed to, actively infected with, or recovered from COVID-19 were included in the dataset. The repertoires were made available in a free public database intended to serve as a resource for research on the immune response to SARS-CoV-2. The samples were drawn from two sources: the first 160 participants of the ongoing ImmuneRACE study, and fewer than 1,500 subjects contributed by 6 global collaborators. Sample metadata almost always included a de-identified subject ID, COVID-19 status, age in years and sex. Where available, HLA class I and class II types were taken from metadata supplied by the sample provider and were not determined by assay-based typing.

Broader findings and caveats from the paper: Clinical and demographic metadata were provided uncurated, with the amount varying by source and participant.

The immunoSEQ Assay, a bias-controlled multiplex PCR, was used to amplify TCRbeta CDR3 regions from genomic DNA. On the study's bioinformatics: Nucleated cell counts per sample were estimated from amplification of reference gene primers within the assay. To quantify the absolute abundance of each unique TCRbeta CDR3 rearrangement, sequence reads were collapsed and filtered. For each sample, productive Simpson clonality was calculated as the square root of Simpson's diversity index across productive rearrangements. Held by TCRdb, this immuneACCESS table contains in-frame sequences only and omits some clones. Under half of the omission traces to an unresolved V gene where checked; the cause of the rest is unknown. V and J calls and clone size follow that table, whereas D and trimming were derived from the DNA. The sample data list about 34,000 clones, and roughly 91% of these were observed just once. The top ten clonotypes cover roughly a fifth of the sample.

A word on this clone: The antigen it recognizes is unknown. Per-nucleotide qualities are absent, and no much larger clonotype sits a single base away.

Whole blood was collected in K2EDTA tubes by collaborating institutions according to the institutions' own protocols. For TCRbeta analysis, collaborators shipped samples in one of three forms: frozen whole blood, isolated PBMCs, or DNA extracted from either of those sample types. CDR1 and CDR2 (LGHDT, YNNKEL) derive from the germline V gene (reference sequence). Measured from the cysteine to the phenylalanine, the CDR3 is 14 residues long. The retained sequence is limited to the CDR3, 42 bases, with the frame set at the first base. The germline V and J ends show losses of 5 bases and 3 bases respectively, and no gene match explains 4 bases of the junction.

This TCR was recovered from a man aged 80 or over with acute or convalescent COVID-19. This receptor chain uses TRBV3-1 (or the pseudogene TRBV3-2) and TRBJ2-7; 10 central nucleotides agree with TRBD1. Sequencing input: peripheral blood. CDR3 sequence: CASSYGTGVYEQYF. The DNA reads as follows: TGTGCCAGCAGCTATGGGACAGGGGTCTACGAGCAGTACTTC.